A selection of T cell receptor beta chains follows, all from one sample in a study of T-cell memory formation after mild COVID-19. TCRdb recomputed calls from the 5' RACE reads with MiXCR, one row per CDR3 protein. The repertoire includes just under 550,000 distinct CDR3 sequences, about a fifth of them detected once, and under 15% sits in the top ten. The sample comprised PBMCs or a T cell subset sorted from them (not recorded which). These receptor sequences come from an adult woman who had mild COVID-19 (a few samples of this study predate the infection). Cell type and time point are not known. The CDR3 runs from the conserved cysteine through the conserved F or W. Fields, in order: J gene, clone size, D gene, V gene, CDR3 DNA, CDR3 protein. D genes are given only for firm matches. Rows may omit the clone size; those that give it use once, few, many or a size class.

TRBJ2-1 | . | TRBD2 | TRBV24-1 | TGTGCCACCAGTGATCCGCTCCCGTCTAGCGGGATTCCCAATGAGCAGTTCTTC | CATSDPLPSSGIPNEQFF
TRBJ2-3 | . | TRBD2 | TRBV9 | TGTGCCAGCAGCGGGAAACTAGCGAGCACAGATACGCAGTATTTT | CASSGKLASTDTQYF
TRBJ2-7 | . | TRBD2 | TRBV4-1 | TGCGCCAGCAGCCAAGAATTACCGGGACTAGCGAGCCACGAGCAGTACTTC | CASSQELPGLASHEQYF
TRBJ2-1 | . | TRBD2 | TRBV6-1 | TGTGCCAGCGGGCTAGCGGGAGGGCCGAGGGACAATGAGCAGTTCTTC | CASGLAGGPRDNEQFF
TRBJ2-6 | few | . | TRBV29-1 | TGCAGCGTCAGTTCCTCCTCTGGGGCCAACGTCCTGACTTTC | CSVSSSSGANVLTF
TRBJ2-1 | . | TRBD2 | TRBV12-3/TRBV12-4 | TGTGCCAGCAGTTTCTCGGGGGGGAATGAGCAGTTCTTC | CASSFSGGNEQFF
TRBJ2-5 | few | TRBD2 | TRBV6-6 | TGTGCCAGCAGTCATAGCGGGGGGTACCAAGAGACCCAGTACTTC | CASSHSGGYQETQYF
TRBJ1-5 | many | TRBD1 | TRBV5-1 | TGCGCCAGCAGCGAGTCCACAGGGGCTGGACAGCCCCAGCATTTT | CASSESTGAGQPQHF
TRBJ2-4 | . | . | TRBV10-3 | TGTGCCATCAGTGAATGGGGGCGAGATACCAAAAACATTCAGTACTTC | CAISEWGRDTKNIQYF
TRBJ2-1 | many | TRBD2 | TRBV7-8 | TGTGCCAGCAGCTCGATAGCGGGATCGGTAGGTGAGCAGTTCTTC | CASSSIAGSVGEQFF
TRBJ2-3 | once | . | TRBV3-1 | TGTGCCAGCAGCCCGCGGGCCCCTTCGGAAGATACGCAGTATTTT | CASSPRAPSEDTQYF
TRBJ2-7 | few | . | TRBV5-6 | TGTGCCAGCGGGTTAAGGGTAGCAAGGTACGAGCAGTACTTC | CASGLRVARYEQYF
TRBJ2-3 | many | . | TRBV7-6 | TGTGCCAGCAGCTTATCTTGGCGCCCCACAGATACGCAGTATTTT | CASSLSWRPTDTQYF
TRBJ1-1 | . | . | TRBV20-1 | TGCAGTGCTAGAGACTCAGGGTCTCTCACTGAAGCTTTCTTT | CSARDSGSLTEAFF
TRBJ2-7 | many | . | TRBV9 | TGTGCCAGCAGCGTAGGGTCCGGGACCCTCGACTACGAGCAGTACTTC | CASSVGSGTLDYEQYF
TRBJ2-1 | . | TRBD2 | TRBV6-1 | TGTGCCAGCCGAGGGACTAGCCTGTACAATGAGCAGTTCTTC | CASRGTSLYNEQFF
TRBJ2-3 | few | . | TRBV7-9 | TGTGCCAGCAGCTTGCCCCGAGGGACAGATACGCAGTATTTT | CASSLPRGTDTQYF
TRBJ2-7 | few | . | TRBV10-3 | TGTGCCATCAGTGAAGAACAGGCCTACGAGCAGTACTTC | CAISEEQAYEQYF
TRBJ2-1 | . | . | TRBV6-1 | TGTGCCAGCGGGAGAAGCTACAATGAGCAGTTCTTC | CASGRSYNEQFF
TRBJ2-3 | few | . | TRBV4-2 | TGTGCCAGCAGCCAAGATTTTTTTTCCCCGGCAGATACGCAGTATTTT | CASSQDFFSPADTQYF
TRBJ2-3 | few | . | TRBV11-2 | TGTGCCAGCAGCTTAAACCCACTATGGGGGTCGGGCACAGATACGCAGTATTTT | CASSLNPLWGSGTDTQYF
TRBJ2-5 | . | TRBD1 | TRBV6-5 | TGTGCCAGCAGTTATACAGGGGCGGATGAGACCCAGTACTTC | CASSYTGADETQYF
TRBJ2-2 | . | . | TRBV4-1 | TGCGCCAGCAGTTACTTAGCGAAAAACACCGGGGAGCTGTTTTTT | CASSYLAKNTGELFF
TRBJ2-2 | few | TRBD2 | TRBV5-6 | TGTGCCAGCAGCTTTCGGACTAGCGGGTCCACCGGGGAGCTGTTTTTT | CASSFRTSGSTGELFF
TRBJ2-5 | . | . | TRBV12-3/TRBV12-4 | TGTGCCAGCAGCCTTGACAGAGTCGAGACCCAGTACTTC | CASSLDRVETQYF
TRBJ1-1 | . | . | TRBV9 | TGTGCCAGCAGCACCCAGGGATTGGGTGAAGCTTTCTTT | CASSTQGLGEAFF
TRBJ1-5 | . | TRBD1 | TRBV12-3/TRBV12-4 | TGTGCCAGCAGTTCCCGGGACAGGGGTTTGACTGATCAGCCCCAGCATTTT | CASSSRDRGLTDQPQHF
TRBJ2-1 | few | TRBD2 | TRBV7-6 | TGTGCCAGCAGCTTAGGAACTGGCGGGGGGTACAATGAGCAGTTCTTC | CASSLGTGGGYNEQFF
TRBJ2-5 | . | . | TRBV5-6 | TGTGCCAGCAGCTTTAGCTTCGGCTCCCAAGAGACCCAGTACTTC | CASSFSFGSQETQYF
TRBJ2-7 | few | . | TRBV20-1 | TGCAGTGCTTACATCTACGAGCAGTACTTC | CSAYIYEQYF
TRBJ2-5 | . | TRBD2 | TRBV7-2 | TGTGCCAGCAGCTCCGCCCCCTTGGGGGGGAAGGAGACCCAGTACTTC | CASSSAPLGGKETQYF
TRBJ2-3 | . | TRBD2 | TRBV29-1 | TGCAGCGCGGCCACACTAGCGATGGGACGTCATAGCACAGATACGCAGTATTTT | CSAATLAMGRHSTDTQYF
TRBJ2-5 | few | TRBD2 | TRBV4-2 | TGTGCCAGCAGCCAGATACCTAGCGGGGGGGCGGAGGAGACCCAGTACTTC | CASSQIPSGGAEETQYF
TRBJ2-7 | . | TRBD2 | TRBV29-1 | TGCAGCGTTGTTCTGGGACTAGCGGTCTACGAGCAGTACTTC | CSVVLGLAVYEQYF
TRBJ1-1 | . | . | TRBV7-3 | TGTGCCAGCAGCTTGACGGGGTTGGGAAACACTGAAGCTTTCTTT | CASSLTGLGNTEAFF